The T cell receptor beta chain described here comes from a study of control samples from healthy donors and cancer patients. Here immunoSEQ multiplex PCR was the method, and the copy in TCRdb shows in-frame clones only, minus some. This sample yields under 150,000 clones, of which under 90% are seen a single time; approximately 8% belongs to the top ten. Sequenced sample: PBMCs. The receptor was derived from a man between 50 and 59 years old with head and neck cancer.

The CDR3, as DNA: TGTGCCAGCAGCTTCAGGGAAAGCGATACGCAGTATTTT. It yields the protein CASSFRESDTQYF. The chain links TRBV11-3 to TRBJ2-3; D may be TRBD1 (5 bases). The CDR3 sequence is 13 residues long. V shed 3 bases and J shed 6 bases, with 10 bases lying between them. Per germline, CDR1 SGHNT and CDR2 YENEEA.